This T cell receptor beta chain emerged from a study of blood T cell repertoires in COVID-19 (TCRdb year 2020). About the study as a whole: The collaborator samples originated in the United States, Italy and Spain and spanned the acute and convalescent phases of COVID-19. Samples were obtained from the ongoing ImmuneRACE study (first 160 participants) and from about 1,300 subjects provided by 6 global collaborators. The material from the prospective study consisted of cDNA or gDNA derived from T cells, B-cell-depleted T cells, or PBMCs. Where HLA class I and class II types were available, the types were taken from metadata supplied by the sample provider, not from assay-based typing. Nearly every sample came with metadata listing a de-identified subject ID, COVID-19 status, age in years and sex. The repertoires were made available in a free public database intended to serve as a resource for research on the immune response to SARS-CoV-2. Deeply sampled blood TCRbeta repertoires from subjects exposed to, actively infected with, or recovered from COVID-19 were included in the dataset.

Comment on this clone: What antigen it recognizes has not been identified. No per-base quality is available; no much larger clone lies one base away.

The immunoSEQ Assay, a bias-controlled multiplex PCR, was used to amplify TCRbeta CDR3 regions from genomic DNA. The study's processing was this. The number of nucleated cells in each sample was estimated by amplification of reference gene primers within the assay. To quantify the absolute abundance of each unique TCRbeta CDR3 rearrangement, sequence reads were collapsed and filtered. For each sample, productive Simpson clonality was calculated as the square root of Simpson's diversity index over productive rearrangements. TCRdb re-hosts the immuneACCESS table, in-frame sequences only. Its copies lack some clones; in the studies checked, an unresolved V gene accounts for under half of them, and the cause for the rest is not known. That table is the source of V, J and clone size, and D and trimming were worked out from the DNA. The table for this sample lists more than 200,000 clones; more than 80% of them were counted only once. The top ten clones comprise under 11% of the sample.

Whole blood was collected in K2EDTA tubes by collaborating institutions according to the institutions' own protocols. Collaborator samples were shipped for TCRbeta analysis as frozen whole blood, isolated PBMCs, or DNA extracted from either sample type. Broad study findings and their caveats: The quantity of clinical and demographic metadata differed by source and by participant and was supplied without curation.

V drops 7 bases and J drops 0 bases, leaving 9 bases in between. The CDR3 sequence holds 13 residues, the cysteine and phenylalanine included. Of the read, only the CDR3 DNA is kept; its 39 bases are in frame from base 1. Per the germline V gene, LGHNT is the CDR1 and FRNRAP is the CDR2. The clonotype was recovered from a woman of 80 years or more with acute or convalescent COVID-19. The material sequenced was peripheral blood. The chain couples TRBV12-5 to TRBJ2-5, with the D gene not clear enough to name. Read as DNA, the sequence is TGTGCTAGTGCTCCCCCTAACCAAGAGACCCAGTACTTC. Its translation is CASAPPNQETQYF.